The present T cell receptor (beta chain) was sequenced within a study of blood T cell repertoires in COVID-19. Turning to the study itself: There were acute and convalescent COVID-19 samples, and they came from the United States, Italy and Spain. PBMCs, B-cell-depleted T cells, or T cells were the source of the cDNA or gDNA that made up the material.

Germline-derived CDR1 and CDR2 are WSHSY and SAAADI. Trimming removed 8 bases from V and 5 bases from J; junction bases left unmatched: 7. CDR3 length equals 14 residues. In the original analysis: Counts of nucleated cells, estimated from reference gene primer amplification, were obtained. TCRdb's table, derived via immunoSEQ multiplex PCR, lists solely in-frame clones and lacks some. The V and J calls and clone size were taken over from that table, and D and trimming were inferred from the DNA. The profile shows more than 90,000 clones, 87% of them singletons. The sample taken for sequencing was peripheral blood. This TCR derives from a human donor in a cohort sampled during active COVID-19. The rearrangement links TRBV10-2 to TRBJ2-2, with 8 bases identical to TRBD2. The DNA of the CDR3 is TGCGCCAGCGTGAGCGGGGGTGGGACCGGGGAGCTGTTTTTT. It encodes CASVSGGGTGELFF.